This T cell receptor beta chain came from a study of T cells in Graves' hyperthyroidism and ophthalmopathy. This clonotype was recorded at least ten times. The antigen remains undetermined. TCR beta CDR3 regions were amplified from RNA. The study used the HTBI primer set for a first-round RT-PCR of the TCR CDR3. TCRdb used MiXCR to reprocess the multiplex PCR reads, holding one entry per CDR3 protein. The sample has roughly 160,000 distinct CDR3 sequences, about 9.4% seen once; the top ten hold 22%. CDR3 length equals 15 residues. V was clipped by 0 bases and J by 4 bases, with 13 bases between them. Germline assignment: CDR1 DFQATT and CDR2 SNEGSKA (reference sequence). General study points: Most thyroid clonotypes expanded above 0.001 appeared in blood too.

These patients, aged 18 to 65, had recently diagnosed hyperthyroidism lasting under 2 months. The chain couples TRBV20-1 to TRBJ1-5; D remains unclear. Sequencing was performed on blood. The clonotype was recovered from a woman aged 18-29 years with Graves' hyperthyroidism that later progressed to Graves' ophthalmopathy. CDR3 nucleotide sequence: TGCAGTGCTAGAGAAGACCGGGCCCTTAATCAGCCCCAGCATTTT. Amino acid sequence: CSAREDRALNQPQHF.